This TCR beta chain was profiled in a study of blood T cell repertoires in COVID-19. This clone has a handful of counts. As handled by the study authors: How many nucleated cells were present was estimated from reference gene primer amplification. The table came from immunoSEQ multiplex PCR; TCRdb's copy has only in-frame clones and leaves some out. Clone size and V and J calls were adopted from that table, with D and trimming inferred from the DNA. Of almost 500,000 clones in the sample, 88% were seen once. Clinical histories supplied by participants themselves formed the basis of cohort assignment. Before being deemed recovered, Cohort 3 donors had two negative PCRs, clearance, or symptom resolution. Sequenced material: PBMCs or T cells enriched from blood (not recorded which). The TCR sequence derives from a woman aged 55-70 years who had recovered from COVID-19.

The CDR3 nucleotides are TGTGCCAGCAGTTTGGACAGGAACACTGAAGCTTTCTTT. Translating gives CASSLDRNTEAFF. This chain joins TRBV2 and TRBJ1-1, with D maybe TRBD1 (6 bases). CDR1 is SNHLY, CDR2 FYNNEI, per germline. Trimming took off 5 bases at V and 1 base at J, with 8 bases between the two ends. The CDR3 loop spans 13 amino acids.